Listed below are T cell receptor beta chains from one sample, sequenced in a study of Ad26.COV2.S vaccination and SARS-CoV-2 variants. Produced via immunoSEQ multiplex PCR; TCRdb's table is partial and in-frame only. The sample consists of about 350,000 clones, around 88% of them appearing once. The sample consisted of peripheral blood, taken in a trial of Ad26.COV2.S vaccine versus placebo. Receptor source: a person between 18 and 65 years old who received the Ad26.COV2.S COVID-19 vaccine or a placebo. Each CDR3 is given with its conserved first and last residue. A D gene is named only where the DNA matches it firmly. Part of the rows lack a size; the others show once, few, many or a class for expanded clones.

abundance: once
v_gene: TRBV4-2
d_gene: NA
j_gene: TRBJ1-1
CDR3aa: CASSPLLRNTEAFF
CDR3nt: TGTGCCAGCAGCCCCCTTTTGCGGAACACTGAAGCTTTCTTT

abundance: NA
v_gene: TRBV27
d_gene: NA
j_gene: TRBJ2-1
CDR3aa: CASSLWGGRQQFF
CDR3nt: TGTGCCAGCAGTTTATGGGGGGGGCGTCAGCAGTTCTTC

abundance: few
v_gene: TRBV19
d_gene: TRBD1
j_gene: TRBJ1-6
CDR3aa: CASRTGTGHNSPLHF
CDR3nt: TGTGCCAGTAGGACCGGGACAGGACATAATTCACCCCTCCACTTT

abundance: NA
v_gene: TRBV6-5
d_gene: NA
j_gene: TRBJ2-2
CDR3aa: CASSYQTNTGELFF
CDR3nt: TGTGCCAGCAGTTACCAGACGAACACCGGGGAGCTGTTTTTT

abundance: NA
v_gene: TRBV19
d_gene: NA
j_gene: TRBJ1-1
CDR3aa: CASSIGRGTEAFF
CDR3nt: TGTGCCAGTAGTATAGGACGGGGAACTGAAGCTTTCTTT

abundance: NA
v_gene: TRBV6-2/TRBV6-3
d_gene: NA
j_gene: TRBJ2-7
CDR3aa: CASSYRRGGGVHEQYF
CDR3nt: TGTGCCAGCAGTTACCGGAGAGGGGGAGGAGTCCACGAGCAGTACTTC

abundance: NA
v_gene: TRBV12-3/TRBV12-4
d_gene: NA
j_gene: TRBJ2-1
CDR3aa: CASSFEGVNEQFF
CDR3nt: TGTGCCAGCAGTTTCGAGGGAGTCAATGAGCAGTTCTTC

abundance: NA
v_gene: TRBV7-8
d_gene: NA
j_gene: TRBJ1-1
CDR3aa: CASSFGGTMNTEAFF
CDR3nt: TGTGCCAGCAGCTTTGGGGGGACGATGAACACTGAAGCTTTCTTT

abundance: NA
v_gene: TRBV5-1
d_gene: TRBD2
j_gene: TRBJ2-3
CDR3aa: CASTSDSGVTDTQYF
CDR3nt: TGCGCCAGCACCTCCGATAGCGGGGTCACAGATACGCAGTATTTT

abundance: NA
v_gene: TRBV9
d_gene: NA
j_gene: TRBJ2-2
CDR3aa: CASSGSYTGELFF
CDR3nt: TGTGCCAGCAGCGGCTCGTACACCGGGGAGCTGTTTTTT

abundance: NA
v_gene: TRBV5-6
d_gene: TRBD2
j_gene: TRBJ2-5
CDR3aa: CASSGGDMAQPETQYF
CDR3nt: TGTGCCAGCAGCGGGGGGGATATGGCACAGCCAGAGACCCAGTACTTC

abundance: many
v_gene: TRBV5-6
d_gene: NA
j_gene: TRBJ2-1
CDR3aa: CASTPGGTRLHNEQFF
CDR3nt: TGTGCCAGCACCCCCGGTGGGACACGACTTCACAATGAGCAGTTCTTC

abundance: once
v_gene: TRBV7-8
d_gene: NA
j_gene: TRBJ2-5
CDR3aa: CASSLALRIQETQYF
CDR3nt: TGTGCCAGCAGCTTAGCGCTCAGAATCCAAGAGACCCAGTACTTC

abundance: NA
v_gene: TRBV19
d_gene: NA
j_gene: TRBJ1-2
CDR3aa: CASSSPHRPANYGYTF
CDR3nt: TGTGCCAGTAGTAGCCCCCACAGGCCGGCTAACTATGGCTACACCTTC

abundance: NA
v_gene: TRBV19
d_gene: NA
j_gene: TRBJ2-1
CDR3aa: CASSIERAPISYNEQFF
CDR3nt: TGTGCCAGTAGTATAGAGCGGGCACCGATCTCCTACAATGAGCAGTTCTTC

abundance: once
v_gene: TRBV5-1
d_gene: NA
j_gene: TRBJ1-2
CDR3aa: CASSPEGLGTGYTF
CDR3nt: TGCGCCAGCAGCCCGGAGGGCTTAGGTACCGGCTACACCTTC

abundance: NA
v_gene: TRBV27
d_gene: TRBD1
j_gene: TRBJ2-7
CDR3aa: CASSSPGQGSPGQYF
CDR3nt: TGTGCCAGCAGTTCCCCGGGACAGGGGTCACCGGGGCAGTACTTC

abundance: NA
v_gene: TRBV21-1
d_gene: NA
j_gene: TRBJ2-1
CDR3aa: CASSKESQGSSYNEQFF
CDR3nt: TGTGCCAGCAGCAAAGAATCCCAGGGGTCGTCCTACAATGAGCAGTTCTTC

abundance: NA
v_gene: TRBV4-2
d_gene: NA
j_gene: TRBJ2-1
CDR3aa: CASSRGPPNNEQFF
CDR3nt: TGTGCCAGCAGCCGAGGGCCCCCGAACAATGAGCAGTTCTTC

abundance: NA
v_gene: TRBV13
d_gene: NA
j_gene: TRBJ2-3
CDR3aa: CASSVQFTDTQYF
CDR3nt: TGTGCCAGCAGCGTACAATTCACAGATACGCAGTATTTT

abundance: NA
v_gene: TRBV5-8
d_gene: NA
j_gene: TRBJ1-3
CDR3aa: CASSAVQGYGNTIYF
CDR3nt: TGTGCCAGCAGCGCCGTACAGGGATATGGAAACACCATATATTTT

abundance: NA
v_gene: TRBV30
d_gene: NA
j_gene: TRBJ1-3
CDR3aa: CAWWRPSSGNTIYF
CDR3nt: TGTGCTTGGTGGCGACCGTCCTCTGGAAACACCATATATTTT

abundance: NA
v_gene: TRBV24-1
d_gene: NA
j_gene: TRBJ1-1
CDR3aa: CATSDRDLNTEAFF
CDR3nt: TGTGCCACCAGTGACAGGGACTTGAACACTGAAGCTTTCTTT

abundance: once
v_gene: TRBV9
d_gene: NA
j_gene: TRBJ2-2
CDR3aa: CASSVDLGIPGELFF
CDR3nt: TGTGCCAGCAGCGTAGACTTAGGGATCCCCGGGGAGCTGTTTTTT

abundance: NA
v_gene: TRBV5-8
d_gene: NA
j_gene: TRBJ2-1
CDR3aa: CASSARDTFNEQFF
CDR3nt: TGTGCCAGCAGCGCGCGGGATACCTTCAATGAGCAGTTCTTC

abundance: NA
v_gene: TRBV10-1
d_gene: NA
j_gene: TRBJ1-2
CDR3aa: CASRRGGANYGYTF
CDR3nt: TGCGCCAGCAGGAGGGGCGGGGCTAACTATGGCTACACCTTC

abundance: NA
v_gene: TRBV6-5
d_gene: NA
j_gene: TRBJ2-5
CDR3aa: CASSRQPQETQYF
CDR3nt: TGTGCCAGCAGTAGACAGCCTCAAGAGACCCAATACTTC

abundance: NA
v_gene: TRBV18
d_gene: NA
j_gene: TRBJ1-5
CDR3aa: CASSPEGSNQPQHF
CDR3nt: TGTGCCAGCTCACCTGAGGGGAGCAATCAGCCCCAGCATTTT

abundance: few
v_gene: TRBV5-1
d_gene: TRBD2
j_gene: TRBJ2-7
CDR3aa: CASSLGAGGPLGEQYF
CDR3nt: TGCGCCAGCAGCTTAGGGGCGGGAGGACCCCTGGGCGAGCAGTACTTC

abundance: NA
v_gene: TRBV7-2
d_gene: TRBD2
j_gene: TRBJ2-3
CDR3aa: CASSLNSGGETDTQYF
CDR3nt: TGTGCCAGCAGCTTAAATAGCGGGGGGGAAACAGATACGCAGTATTTT

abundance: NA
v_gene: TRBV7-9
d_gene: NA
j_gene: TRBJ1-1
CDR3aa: CASSLGDRTNTEAFF
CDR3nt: TGTGCCAGCAGCTTAGGGGACCGAACGAACACTGAAGCTTTCTTT

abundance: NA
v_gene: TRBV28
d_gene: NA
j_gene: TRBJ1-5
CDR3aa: CASSLTIVGSNQPQHF
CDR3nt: TGTGCCAGCAGTTTAACGATTGTGGGAAGCAATCAGCCCCAGCATTTT

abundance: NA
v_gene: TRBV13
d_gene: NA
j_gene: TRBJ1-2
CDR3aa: CASSPKPGRTTYGYTF
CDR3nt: TGTGCCAGCAGCCCGAAGCCGGGACGGACAACATATGGCTACACCTTC

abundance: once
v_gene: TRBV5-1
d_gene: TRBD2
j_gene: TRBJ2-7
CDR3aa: CASSPLGLADSEQYF
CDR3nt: TGCGCCAGCAGCCCTCTGGGACTAGCGGACTCCGAGCAGTACTTC

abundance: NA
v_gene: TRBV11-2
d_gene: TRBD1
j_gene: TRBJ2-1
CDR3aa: CASRSSGTGYNEQFF
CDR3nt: TGTGCCAGCAGATCATCCGGGACAGGATACAATGAGCAGTTCTTC

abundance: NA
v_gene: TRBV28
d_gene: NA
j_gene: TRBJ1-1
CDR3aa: CASRRGYYGGNTEAFF
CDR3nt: TGTGCCAGCAGAAGGGGTTATTATGGAGGGAACACTGAAGCTTTCTTT

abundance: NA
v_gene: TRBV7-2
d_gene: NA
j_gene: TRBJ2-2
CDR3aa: CASSTDVNTGELFF
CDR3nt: TGTGCCAGCAGCACGGACGTGAACACCGGGGAGCTGTTTTTT

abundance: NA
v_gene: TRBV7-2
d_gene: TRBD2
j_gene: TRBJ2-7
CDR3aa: CASSFTGTTYEQYF
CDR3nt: TGTGCCAGCAGCTTTACCGGGACTACTTACGAGCAGTACTTC

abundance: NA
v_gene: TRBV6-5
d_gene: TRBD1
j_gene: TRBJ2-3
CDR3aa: CASSQLDRGYDTQYF
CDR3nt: TGTGCCAGCAGCCAACTCGACAGGGGGTATGATACGCAGTATTTT

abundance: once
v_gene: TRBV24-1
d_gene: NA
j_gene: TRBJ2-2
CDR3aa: CATSGDTGELFF
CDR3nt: TGTGCCACCAGTGGTGACACCGGGGAGCTGTTTTTT

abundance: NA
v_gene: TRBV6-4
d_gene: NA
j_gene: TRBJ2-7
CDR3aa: CASSETGTSEQYF
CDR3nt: TGTGCCAGCAGTGAAACAGGTACCTCCGAGCAGTACTTC